The 23 T cell receptor beta chains listed next were all sequenced from one sample in a study of T-cell reconstitution after alpha-beta-depleted transplantation in children. Unique molecular identifiers were used to barcode this TCRbeta library. TCRdb fed the PCR reads into MiXCR, producing one record per CDR3 protein. This sample has about 610,000 distinct CDR3 sequences, with 25% to 30% found just once. The sequencing used PBMCs, collected before TCRalphabeta/CD19-depleted stem cell transplant. The receptors shown here come from a boy younger than two with Wiskott-Aldrich syndrome, due to receive a stem cell transplant.

The V call is TRBV29-1, the J call TRBJ1-1; TRBD1 matches at 9 bases. The V gene's germline CDR1 is SQVTM and CDR2 ANQGSEA. The CDR3 is made up of 14 amino acids. V was pared by 7 bases and J by 5 bases, with 11 bases of the junction left unmatched. CDR3 sequence reads: CSGLGGTGWTEAFF. The CDR3 bases are TGCAGCGGCCTAGGCGGGACAGGGTGGACTGAAGCTTTCTTT.

This rearrangement joins TRBV20-1 to TRBJ1-1, with a possible D match to TRBD1 (5 bases). Germline lookup yields CDR1 DFQATT and CDR2 SNEGSKA (reference sequence). V was shortened by 3 bases and J by 1 base, with 12 bases between the two germline ends. The CDR3 extends over 14 amino acids. Written as DNA, the CDR3 is TGCAGTGCTAGCTCCGGGACCGCGAACACTGAAGCTTTCTTT. This encodes CSASSGTANTEAFF.

The chain links TRBV12-3 or TRBV12-4 to TRBJ1-3; D ambiguous. The ends were cut back, 3 bases at V and 4 bases at J, with 10 bases in the middle. This CDR3 is 14 amino acids long. CDR3 amino acids: CASSFASGGNTIYF. The CDR3 nucleotides are TGTGCCAGCAGTTTCGCGTCGGGCGGAAACACCATATATTTT.

This clonotype was seen a handful of times. The J gene is TRBJ2-7, the V gene TRBV12-3 or TRBV12-4, with D possibly TRBD1 on 6 matching bases. Trimming shortened V by 5 bases and J by 3 bases, and 8 bases separated the two germline ends. The CDR3 has 12 residues. Written as DNA, the CDR3 is TGTGCCAGCAGTACAGGGATCTACGAGCAGTACTTC. This codes for CASSTGIYEQYF.

This clonotype has just a few counts. The gene calls are TRBV6-1 and TRBJ1-2; D remains unclear. Trimming removed 2 bases from V and 2 bases from J, with 6 bases in between. The germline V gene encodes CDR1 MNHNS and CDR2 SASEGT. This CDR3 region has 13 residues. The CDR3 loop is CASSEKGNYGYTF. Written as DNA, the CDR3 is TGTGCCAGCAGTGAAAAAGGGAACTATGGCTACACCTTC.

The chain carries TRBV7-9 and TRBJ1-5, with D possibly TRBD1 on 5 matching bases. V dropped 1 base and J dropped 6 bases, with 13 bases sitting between them. CDR3 length: 15 amino acids. CDR1 is SEHNR and CDR2 is FQNEAQ in the germline V gene (reference sequence). CDR3 loop: CASSLGPGGSQPQHF. CDR3 nucleotide sequence: TGTGCCAGCAGCTTAGGCCCGGGGGGAAGTCAGCCCCAGCATTTT.

The chain uses TRBV5-4 and TRBJ2-5; D gene ambiguous. This CDR3 has 14 amino acids. Germline V gives CDR1 SGHNT, CDR2 YYREEE (reference sequence). V lost 5 bases, J lost 1 base, and 12 bases lay in between. CDR3 sequence: CASSSGQSQETQYF. CDR3 sequence (DNA): TGTGCCAGCAGTTCCGGGCAGAGCCAAGAGACCCAGTACTTC.

This chain joins TRBV5-1 and TRBJ2-4; no reliable D call. Looked up from germline, CDR1 is SGHRS and CDR2 is YFSETQ. The V and J ends lost 0 bases and 4 bases respectively, with 5 bases between them. The CDR3 sequence is 13 residues long. The CDR3 DNA is TGCGCCAGCAGCTTGGGAGGAAAAAACATTCAGTACTTC. Amino acid sequence: CASSLGGKNIQYF. The whole variable domain, remainder taken from reference TRBV5-1 and TRBJ2-4, is KAGVTQTPRYLIKTRGQQVTLSCSPISGHRSVSWYQQTPGQGLQFLFEYFSETQRNKGNFPGRFSGRQFSNSRSEMNVSTLELGDSALYLCASSLGGKNIQYFGAGTRLSVL.

The chain employs TRBV5-1 and TRBJ2-7; 8 bases are a match to TRBD2. Germline CDR1 reads SGHRS; CDR2 reads YFSETQ. There are 15 residues in the CDR3. V gave up 3 bases and J gave up 4 bases; unmatched junction bases: 9. CDR3 amino acids: CASSWGSGRLYEQYF. The CDR3 nucleotides read TGCGCCAGCAGCTGGGGGAGCGGGAGATTATACGAGCAGTACTTC.

The table lists this clonotype with a few counts. V and J are TRBV20-1 and TRBJ2-7; D gene unclear. The CDR3 length is 12 residues. Per the germline V gene, CDR1 is DFQATT and CDR2 is SNEGSKA (reference sequence). V was trimmed by 5 bases and J by 5 bases, leaving 13 bases between them. CDR3 in amino acids: CSARRGIHEQYF. CDR3 in DNA: TGCAGTGCTCGCCGTGGGATTCACGAGCAGTACTTC.

Remarks on this clonotype: The CDR3 end shows no conserved phenylalanine or tryptophan, and so a read error is likely. CDR3 residues: CASSESQGSHTDTQYS. The CDR3 bases are TGTGCCAGCAGTGAGTCGCAGGGCAGCCACACAGATACGCAGTATTCT. V is TRBV6-1 and J is TRBJ2-3, with D perhaps TRBD1 (5 bases). CDR1 is MNHNS, CDR2 SASEGT, per germline. V lost 3 bases to trimming and J lost 2 bases, with 15 bases between them. CDR3 length: 16 residues.

The sample holds a few counts of this clonotype. The genes are TRBV5-1 and TRBJ2-7; 9 nucleotides agree with TRBD1. Germline CDR1 and CDR2: SGHRS and YFSETQ. The J segment lost 6 bases and the V segment lost 4 bases, leaving 8 bases of the junction unmatched. The CDR3 loop spans 14 amino acids. The CDR3 region is CASSGMGQGFEQYF. The CDR3 nucleotides read TGCGCCAGCAGCGGGATGGGACAGGGATTCGAGCAGTACTTC.

The V gene is TRBV5-1, the J gene TRBJ2-7, with unresolved D. Germline values: CDR1 SGHRS, CDR2 YFSETQ. The V end was cut by 0 bases, the J end by 2 bases, with 9 bases between. The length of the CDR3 is 14 residues. This chain's CDR3 is CASSLDTMTYEQYF. The CDR3 DNA reads TGCGCCAGCAGCTTGGACACCATGACCTACGAGCAGTACTTC.

This clonotype was detected a few times. The V call is TRBV5-1, the J call TRBJ1-1; TRBD1 is a possible D gene (5 bases). Trimming left V 0 bases short and J 2 bases short, with 11 bases between. The CDR3 is 15 residues long. CDR1 and CDR2 from the germline V gene are SGHRS and YFSETQ. The CDR3 here is CASSLDRGPNTEAFF. CDR3 bases: TGCGCCAGCAGCTTGGATAGGGGCCCTAACACTGAAGCTTTCTTT.

For this clonotype: Since no conserved phenylalanine or tryptophan closes the CDR3, a read error is the likely cause. The chain recombines TRBV5-1 with TRBJ2-1, with 11 bases that match TRBD2. The CDR3 loop spans 18 amino acids. Germline lookup yields CDR1 SGHRS and CDR2 YFSETQ. The V gene end was trimmed by 4 bases and the J gene end by 7 bases; junction bases not matched to a gene: 16. Written as DNA, the CDR3 is TGCGCCAGCAGCCTACGACTAAAAACCGGGACTAGCGGAAATGAGCAGTTCTCC. Protein: CASSLRLKTGTSGNEQFS.

This clonotype has only a few counts. The CDR3 is CSARVGADYGYTF. DNA for the CDR3: TGCAGTGCTAGAGTGGGGGCTGACTATGGCTACACCTTC. The J gene is TRBJ1-2, the V gene TRBV20-1, with D maybe TRBD1 (6 bases). V lost 1 base, J lost 3 bases, and 9 bases lay in between. The CDR3 loop spans 13 amino acids. Germline V gene sequence: CDR1 DFQATT, CDR2 SNEGSKA (reference sequence).

The table lists this clonotype with a count of one. The V gene is TRBV18, the J gene TRBJ2-1; D gene unclear. With 3 bases removed from V and 0 bases from J, the gap between germline ends came to 9 bases. The length of the CDR3 is 15 residues. CDR1 is KGHSH, CDR2 LQKENI, per germline. The CDR3 loop is CASSPDLYSYNEQFF. CDR3 in DNA: TGTGCCAGCTCACCCGACCTCTACTCCTACAATGAGCAGTTCTTC.

The chain combines TRBV7-2 with TRBJ1-5; a weak D match, TRBD1 (5 bases). V dropped 5 bases and J dropped 0 bases, with 14 bases sitting between them. This CDR3 is built from 16 residues. The germline V gene encodes CDR1 SGHTA and CDR2 FQGNSA. DNA for the CDR3: TGTGCCAGCAGCCCGGACACTCGCTATAGCAATCAGCCCCAGCATTTT. This translates into CASSPDTRYSNQPQHF. The variable domain in full, completed from reference TRBV7-2 and TRBJ1-5, reads GAGVSQSPSNKVTEKGKDVELRCDPISGHTALYWYRQSLGQGLEFLIYFQGNSAPDKSGLPSDRFSAERTGGSVSTLTIQRTQQEDSAVYLCASSPDTRYSNQPQHFGDGTRLSIL.

A few counts support this clonotype. CDR3 in DNA: TGCGCCAGCAGCTCCACAGGAGACCCTGGAAACACCATATATTTT. Protein product: CASSSTGDPGNTIYF. V is TRBV5-1 and J is TRBJ1-3; D is perhaps TRBD1 (5 bases). Germline CDR1 SGHRS, CDR2 YFSETQ. This CDR3 has 15 residues. V lost 3 bases and J lost 2, with 12 bases in between.

This clonotype has only a few counts. The V call is TRBV30, the J call TRBJ2-2, with TRBD2 as a possible D gene (6 bases). Trimming pared 2 bases from V and 2 bases from J, leaving 15 bases between. The CDR3 has 16 residues. CDR1 is GTSNPN, CDR2 SVGIG, per germline (reference sequence). The CDR3 spells CAWSRRLGINTGELFF. The CDR3, as DNA: TGTGCCTGGAGTAGAAGACTAGGGATAAACACCGGGGAGCTGTTTTTT. Together with reference TRBV30 and TRBJ2-2, the CDR3 gives the full variable domain: SQTIHQWPATLVQPVGSPLSLECTVEGTSNPNLYWYRQAAGRGLQLLFYSVGIGQISSEVPQNLSASRPQDRQFILSSKKLLLSDSGFYLCAWSRRLGINTGELFFGEGSRLTVL.

J is TRBJ2-7 and V is TRBV29-1, with D possibly matching TRBD1 (5 bases). The length of the CDR3 is 14 residues. V dropped 2 bases and J dropped 2 bases, with 13 bases sitting between them. The germline CDR1 and CDR2 sequences are SQVTM and ANQGSEA. The CDR3 reads CSVELGLPPYEQYF. Written as DNA, the CDR3 is TGCAGCGTTGAACTGGGGCTGCCCCCCTACGAGCAGTACTTC.

This chain links TRBV14 with TRBJ2-3; D not resolved. The length of the CDR3 is 16 residues. Between the trimmed V and J ends, which lost 4 bases and 1 base, there was a span of 15 bases. In germline, CDR1 is SGHDN, CDR2 FVKESK. The CDR3 sequence is CASSRLELGRTDTQYF. CDR3 nucleotides: TGTGCCAGCAGCCGATTGGAGCTGGGCCGCACAGATACGCAGTATTTT.

This chain links TRBV7-9 with TRBJ2-3, with D perhaps TRBD2 (5 bases). Germline lookup yields CDR1 SEHNR and CDR2 FQNEAQ (reference sequence). With 1 base removed from V and 4 bases from J, the gap between germline ends came to 12 bases. The CDR3 consists of 15 residues. CDR3 residues: CASSLGSLASDTQYF. As DNA, the CDR3 is TGTGCCAGCAGCTTAGGATCCCTAGCATCAGATACGCAGTATTTT.